In its sample, the clone carrying this T cell receptor (beta chain) was seen a few times. Antigen specificity is unknown. The source of the sample is a study of T-cell reconstitution after alpha-beta-depleted transplantation in children. The authors prepared the TCRbeta library with unique molecular identifiers. Each CDR3 protein gets one entry after TCRdb re-called the PCR reads with MiXCR. The sample records 530,000 or so distinct CDR3 sequences, around 27% being singletons. The V and J ends lost 0 bases and 0 bases, in that order; junction bases with no gene match: 6. The CDR3 runs 17 residues. CDR1 SGHTS and CDR2 YDEGEE come from the germline V gene. Study conclusions and caveats: It was reported that alpha-beta T cells came from several hundred expanded graft clones (about two months after transplant). Some patients' high day-60 TCRbeta diversity was traced to surviving recipient T cells and thymic progenitors. One year post-transplant, T-cell counts and diversity were largely derived from T cells produced anew.

Source: PBMCs, taken before TCRalphabeta/CD19-depleted stem cell transplant. V and J are TRBV5-8 and TRBJ1-5; 7 bases align to TRBD1. This sequence originates from a boy in the first two years of life with Wiskott-Aldrich syndrome, due to receive a stem cell transplant. The CDR3 is CASSLGQGANSNQPQHF. CDR3 nucleotides: TGTGCCAGCAGCTTGGGACAGGGCGCAAATAGCAATCAGCCCCAGCATTTT. Filled out from reference TRBV5-8 and TRBJ1-5, the complete variable domain reads EAGVTQSPTHLIKTRGQQATLRCSPISGHTSVYWYQQALGLGLQFLLWYDEGEERNRGNFPPRFSGRQFPNYSSELNVNALELEDSALYLCASSLGQGANSNQPQHFGDGTRLSIL.